This T cell receptor (beta chain) was identified in a study of blood T cell repertoires in COVID-19. Study-level information: Samples representing acute and convalescent COVID-19 were sourced from the United States, Italy and Spain.

The CDR3 extends over 16 amino acids. V lost 1 base, J lost 5 bases, and 15 bases lay in between. Germline V CDR1 and CDR2: SGHKS, YYEKEE (reference sequence). Repertoires were generated with immunoSEQ multiplex PCR, while TCRdb's copy carries only in-frame clones and drops some. Of around 420,000 clones listed, approximately 88% are singletons. Participants came from under 30 US areas, aged about 18 to 100 years. The study assigned cohorts using participant-reported clinical history. The chain couples TRBV5-5 to TRBJ1-4; no reliable D call. This TCR was sampled from a woman aged 35 to 49 with acute COVID-19. The sequencing input was PBMCs or T cells enriched from blood (not recorded which). CDR3 bases: TGTGCCAGCAGCTTGTCGATAGGAATTAGCAATGAAAAACTGTTTTTT. It translates to CASSLSIGISNEKLFF.